The rows below give T cell receptor beta chains drawn from one sample of a study of CD8 T cells in Susac syndrome. TCRdb reprocessed the immunoSEQ multiplex PCR reads via MiXCR and lists one record per CDR3 protein. The table records 100,000 to 150,000 distinct CDR3 sequences, approximately 93% of them present only once. The specimen sequenced was CD8+ T cells from PBMCs. The origin of the receptors is a human donor with multiple sclerosis. The CDR3 runs from the conserved cysteine through the conserved F or W. D genes are given only for firm matches. Clone size, where shown, is once, few, many, or a class for clones that have expanded.

j_call d_call cdr3_length v_call clone_size cdr3_nt cdr3_aa
TRBJ1-1 TRBD1 14 TRBV27 . TGTGCCAGCAGACCTGGGAGGGGGCTGACTGAAGCTTTCTTT CASRPGRGLTEAFF
TRBJ2-1 TRBD2 17 TRBV7-9 . TGTGCCAGCAGTAGTACTAGCGGGAGGGCCTCCTACAATGAGCAGTTCTTC CASSSTSGRASYNEQFF
TRBJ1-1 . 13 TRBV9 once . CASSVGQGAEVFF
TRBJ2-4 . 16 TRBV5-4 . TGTGCCAGCAGCAACATTGAGCGGACGGAAAAAAACATTCAGTACTTC CASSNIERTEKNIQYF
TRBJ1-5 . 16 TRBV20-1 . TGCAGTGGGGCGAAGGAACCGGACACCGATAATCAGCCCCAGCATTTT CSGAKEPDTDNQPQHF
TRBJ2-1 TRBD1 13 TRBV24-1 . TGTGCCACCAGGAGGGACAGCTACAATGAGCAGTTCTTC CATRRDSYNEQFF
TRBJ2-7 . 15 TRBV10-3 . TGTGCCATCAGTGAGTCGTATCAGGTTGAGTTCGAGCAGTACTTC CAISESYQVEFEQYF
TRBJ2-1 . 17 TRBV7-9 . TGTGCCAGCAGGGGAGCCCTTGAATCTACCCGATACAATGAGCAGTTCTTC CASRGALESTRYNEQFF
TRBJ2-5 TRBD2 15 TRBV24-1 . TGTGCCACCAGTGATTTGGCGGGAGTGTATGAGACCCAGTACTTC CATSDLAGVYETQYF
TRBJ1-5 . 15 TRBV11-2 . TGTGCCAGCAGCTCCGACCTAGGGGTCAATCAGCCCCAGCATTTT CASSSDLGVNQPQHF
TRBJ1-2 . 14 TRBV4-1 . TGCGCCAGCAGCCAAGCCGGGACGGACTATGGCTACACCTTC CASSQAGTDYGYTF
TRBJ2-1 TRBD2 15 TRBV20-1 . TGCAGTGCTCAGACTAGCGGCAGCTCCTACAATGAGCAGTTCTTC CSAQTSGSSYNEQFF
TRBJ2-2 TRBD2 16 TRBV7-3 . TGTGCCAGCAGCTCACGACTAGCGGGAGAGGCCGGGGAGCTGTTTTTT CASSSRLAGEAGELFF
TRBJ2-3 TRBD2 15 TRBV27 . TGTGCCAGCAGTTTTAAACTAGCGGGAACTAATACGCAGTATTTT CASSFKLAGTNTQYF
TRBJ2-7 . 15 TRBV6-5 few TGTGCCAGTGGATTAGACGGGGGCAGCCTCTACGAGCAGTACTTC CASGLDGGSLYEQYF
TRBJ2-1 TRBD2 17 TRBV20-1 . TGCAGTGCTAGAGATATTAGCGGGAGTTACCCCTACAATGAGCAGTTCTTC CSARDISGSYPYNEQFF
TRBJ1-2 TRBD1 15 TRBV6-1 . TGTGCCAGCAGTCGACAGGGTATATGGAACTATGGCTACACCTTC CASSRQGIWNYGYTF
TRBJ2-7 . 13 TRBV6-1 . TGTGCCAGCAGTGAACAGATCTCCTACGAGCAGTACTTC CASSEQISYEQYF
TRBJ2-6 TRBD1 15 TRBV9 . TGTGCCAGCCGAGGGACAGGGTCTGGGGCCAACGTCCTGACTTTC CASRGTGSGANVLTF
TRBJ1-6 . 14 TRBV7-9 . TGTGCCAGCAGCTTCCGGACGGCCAATTCACCCCTCCACTTT CASSFRTANSPLHF
TRBJ1-2 . 14 TRBV5-1 . TGCGCCAGCAGCTCCCTAACAGGGTCTCGAGGCTACACCTTC CASSSLTGSRGYTF
TRBJ2-3 . 14 TRBV9 . TGTGCCAGCAGTGTGTTTGGGGGGACAGATACGCAGTATTTT CASSVFGGTDTQYF
TRBJ2-7 . 13 TRBV25-1 . TGTGCCAGCAGTGGTGGGGCGCGACCCGGGCAGTACTTC CASSGGARPGQYF
TRBJ1-1 . 13 TRBV9 . TGTGCCAGCAGCGTGGACGGGAGGACTGAAGCTTTCTTT CASSVDGRTEAFF
TRBJ2-5 . 14 TRBV6-5 . TGTGCCAGCAGTTACTCTGGGGTTGGGGAGACCCAGTACTTC CASSYSGVGETQYF
TRBJ1-2 TRBD1 13 TRBV2 once TGTGCCAGGACAGGGGGCCGAGGCTATGGCTACACCTTC CARTGGRGYGYTF
TRBJ2-7 TRBD1 16 TRBV14 . TGTGCCAGCAGCCTTTCACCGGGACAGAGGATTCACGAGCAGTACTTC CASSLSPGQRIHEQYF
TRBJ1-3 TRBD1 13 TRBV29-1 . TGCAGCGTTGAGGACAGGGGAAAGTACACCATATATTTT CSVEDRGKYTIYF
TRBJ2-7 . 14 TRBV6-5 . TGTGCCAGCAGTTACAGACAGAGCTCCTACGAGCAGTACTTC CASSYRQSSYEQYF
TRBJ2-5 . 14 TRBV12-3/TRBV12-4 . TGTGCCAGCACCCTTCCCGGAAGGGGAGAGACCCAGTACTTC CASTLPGRGETQYF
TRBJ1-2 . 16 TRBV6-5 . TGTGCCAGCAGTTACTCATCTCCCAGCTCTAACTATGGCTACACCTTC CASSYSSPSSNYGYTF
TRBJ1-2 . 15 TRBV5-1 . TGCGCCAGCAGCGACAAAAAGACTCCTAACTATGGCTACACCTTC CASSDKKTPNYGYTF
TRBJ2-5 TRBD2 16 TRBV27 once TGTGCCAGCAGTTTTTCGGGACTAGGCCTCCAAGAGACCCAGTACTTC CASSFSGLGLQETQYF
TRBJ2-4 TRBD2 15 TRBV19 . TGTGCCAGTAGTTCTAGCGGGGACTTGGGAAACATTCAGTACTTC CASSSSGDLGNIQYF
TRBJ1-3 . 15 TRBV9 . TGTGCCAGCAGCGTTGCAGGCTACTCTGGAAACACCATATATTTT CASSVAGYSGNTIYF
TRBJ1-4 . 14 TRBV10-2 . TGCGCCGCGAGCGTAGGGCGCGGGAATGAAAAACTGTTTTTT CAASVGRGNEKLFF
TRBJ2-5 TRBD2 17 TRBV6-1 . TGTGCCAGCAGTCCCGGGTGGGAGGGCCTTATTGGAGAGACCCAGTACTTC CASSPGWEGLIGETQYF
TRBJ2-5 TRBD1 14 TRBV7-2 . TGTGCCAGCAGGCGGAACAGGGGGCAGGAGACCCAGTACTTC CASRRNRGQETQYF
TRBJ2-5 . 15 TRBV14 . TGTGCCAGCAGCCCAACCAAAGGAGCGGAAGAGACCCAGTACTTC CASSPTKGAEETQYF
TRBJ1-1 . 14 TRBV27 . TGTGCCAGCAGTGGGATGGTTCCCGGCACTGAAGCTTTCTTT CASSGMVPGTEAFF
TRBJ1-6 . 15 TRBV7-6 few TGTGCCAGCAGACTCCGGGACTTAAAGCTGTTACCCCTCCACTTT CASRLRDLKLLPLHF
TRBJ1-2 TRBD1 14 TRBV19 . TGTGCCAGTACCACAAAATTAGGGGGCGACATCTACACCTTC CASTTKLGGDIYTF
TRBJ2-1 . 16 TRBV2 . TGTGCCAGCAGGGCCATTGGACAGCCACCCTACAATGAGCAGTTCTTC CASRAIGQPPYNEQFF
TRBJ2-7 TRBD2 15 TRBV28 . TGTGCCAGCAGTTCTGGCACACGGGGGGTCTACGAGCAGTACTTC CASSSGTRGVYEQYF
TRBJ2-2 TRBD2 15 TRBV5-4 . TGTGCCAGCAGCGGCGGGACTAGCGAGCGCGGGGAGCTGTTTTTT CASSGGTSERGELFF
TRBJ2-5 . 14 TRBV5-4 . TGTGCCAGCAGCGGTCGGGCAGCCCAAGAGACCCAGTACTTC CASSGRAAQETQYF
TRBJ1-3 . 14 TRBV10-3 . TGTGCCATCAGCGAGACAGGTTCTGGAAACACCATATATTTT CAISETGSGNTIYF
TRBJ1-2 . 12 TRBV5-4 . TGTGCCATCTCTGGGGGACTCTATGGCTACACCTTC CAISGGLYGYTF
TRBJ1-1 . 14 TRBV9 . TGTGCCAGCAGCCCTTTGTTAGGGAGGACTGAAGCTTTCTTT CASSPLLGRTEAFF
TRBJ2-7 TRBD1 16 TRBV13 . TGTGCCAGCAGCTTAGGTTTTCGGACAGGGGACTACGAGCAGTACTTC CASSLGFRTGDYEQYF
TRBJ1-6 . 15 TRBV28 . TGTGCCAGCAGTTTGGTTGGGATAGTACGTTCACCCCTCCACTTT CASSLVGIVRSPLHF